Reported below is one T cell receptor (beta chain). What it binds is unknown. The CDR3 has 12 residues. V shed 5 bases and J shed 8 bases, with 10 bases lying between them. Germline values: CDR1 SGHVS, CDR2 FNYEAQ. The data derive from a study of cytomegalovirus exposure and HLA in healthy donors. General study points: Several of the most significant clusters appeared linked to common viral pathogens, based on a later analysis. Serostatus for CMV was the only available immune exposure information.

PCR was performed using 60 Vbeta and 13 Jbeta primers. Profiling relied on immunoSEQ multiplex PCR, and the TCRdb table lists in-frame clones only, not all of them. The sample includes fewer than 200,000 clones, 80% to 90% of them seen just once. This receptor was identified in a woman under 30 in good health and CMV-seropositive. The material sequenced was PBMCs. The chain couples TRBV7-6 to TRBJ1-3, with D unresolved. The CDR3 DNA sequence: TGTGCCAGCAGCCGCGGGGAAGACACCATATATTTT. Encoded protein: CASSRGEDTIYF.